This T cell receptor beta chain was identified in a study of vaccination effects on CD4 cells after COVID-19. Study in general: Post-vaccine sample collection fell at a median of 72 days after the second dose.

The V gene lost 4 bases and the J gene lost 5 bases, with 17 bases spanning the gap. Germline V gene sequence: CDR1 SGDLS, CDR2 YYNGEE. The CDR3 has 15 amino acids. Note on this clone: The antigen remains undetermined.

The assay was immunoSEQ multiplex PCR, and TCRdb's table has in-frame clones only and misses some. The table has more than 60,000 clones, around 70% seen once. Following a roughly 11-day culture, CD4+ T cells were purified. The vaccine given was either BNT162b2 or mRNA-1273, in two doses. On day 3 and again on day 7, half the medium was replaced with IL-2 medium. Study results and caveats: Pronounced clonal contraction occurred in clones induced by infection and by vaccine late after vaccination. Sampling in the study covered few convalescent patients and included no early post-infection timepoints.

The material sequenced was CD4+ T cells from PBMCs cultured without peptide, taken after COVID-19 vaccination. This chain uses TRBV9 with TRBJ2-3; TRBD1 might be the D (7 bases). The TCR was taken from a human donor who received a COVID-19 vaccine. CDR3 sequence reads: CASSPLRQGGDTQYF. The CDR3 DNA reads TGTGCCAGCAGCCCTCTCCGACAGGGAGGAGATACGCAGTATTTT.